This T cell receptor (beta chain) stems from a study of CD8 T cells in Susac syndrome. RNA in amounts of roughly 0.5 to 1 ug was reverse transcribed with random hexamers. TCRdb itself ran the immunoSEQ multiplex PCR reads through MiXCR, one entry per CDR3 protein. The sample lists approximately 120,000 distinct CDR3 sequences; roughly 97% were seen once. CDR3 length: 13 amino acids. Germline lookup yields CDR1 LNHDA and CDR2 SQIVND (reference sequence). Unmatched junction bases numbered 6, after V lost 10 bases and J lost 7 bases. Sequenced input: CD4+ T cells from PBMCs. The receptor comes from a human donor in good health. V gene TRBV19 combines with J gene TRBJ2-2, with 10 nucleotides matching TRBD1. The chain's CDR3 is CATQGQGIGELFF. In DNA form, the CDR3 reads TGTGCCACCCAGGGACAGGGGATCGGGGAGCTGTTTTTT.